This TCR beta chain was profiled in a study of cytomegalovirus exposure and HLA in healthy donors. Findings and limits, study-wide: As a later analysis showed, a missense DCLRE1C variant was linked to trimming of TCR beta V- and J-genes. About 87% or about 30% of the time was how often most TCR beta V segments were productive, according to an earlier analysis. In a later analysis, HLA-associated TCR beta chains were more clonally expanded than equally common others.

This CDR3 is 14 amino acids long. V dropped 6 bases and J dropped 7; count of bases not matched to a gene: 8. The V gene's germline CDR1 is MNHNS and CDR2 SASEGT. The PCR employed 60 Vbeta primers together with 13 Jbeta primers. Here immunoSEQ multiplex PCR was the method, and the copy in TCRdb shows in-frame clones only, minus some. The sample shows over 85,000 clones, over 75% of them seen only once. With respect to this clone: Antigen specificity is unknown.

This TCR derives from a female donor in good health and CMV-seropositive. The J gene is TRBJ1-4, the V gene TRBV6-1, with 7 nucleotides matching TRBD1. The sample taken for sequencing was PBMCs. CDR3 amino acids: CASRDRVGTEKLFF. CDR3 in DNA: TGTGCCAGCAGAGACAGGGTAGGGACTGAAAAACTGTTTTTT.